This TCR beta chain comes out of a study of T-cell reconstitution after alpha-beta-depleted transplantation in children. Construction of the TCRbeta library involved unique molecular identifiers. TCRdb re-called the PCR reads with MiXCR, one entry per CDR3 protein. Of over 7,500 distinct CDR3 sequences in the sample, 9.5% to 15% were seen once. This CDR3 spans 15 amino acids. The V end was cut by 0 bases, the J end by 2 bases, with 9 bases between. CDR1 SGHRS and CDR2 YFSETQ come from the germline V gene. This clonotype showed up many times. This chain links TRBV5-1 with TRBJ2-1, with a weak D call TRBD1 (5 bases). The clonotype originates from a patient between 2 and 9 years old who had a stem cell transplant for inherited bone marrow failure, so the T cells may come from the graft donor. The sequenced sample was PBMCs, mostly from graft donor cells, obtained 60 days after TCRalphabeta/CD19-depleted stem cell transplant. The CDR3 spells CASSLEGPPYNEQFF. Written as DNA, the CDR3 is TGCGCCAGCAGCTTGGAGGGGCCCCCCTACAATGAGCAGTTCTTC.